The 21 T cell receptor beta chains below come from one sample, sequenced in a study of T cells in Graves' hyperthyroidism and ophthalmopathy. Amplification yielded TCR beta CDR3 regions, with RNA transcripts as the source. The TCR CDR3 was amplified in a first-round RT-PCR using the HTBI primer set. Each CDR3 protein is one row after TCRdb ran MiXCR on the multiplex PCR reads. The table shows fewer than 600,000 distinct CDR3 sequences, with 12% to 15% occurring only once. The material sequenced was blood. Receptors originate from a woman in her thirties or forties with Graves' hyperthyroidism.

This clonotype was observed many times. The chain combines TRBV4-1 with TRBJ2-5; D perhaps matches TRBD1 (5 bases). Germline CDR1 is MGHRA and CDR2 is YSYEKL. V was shortened by 2 bases and J by 0 bases, with 13 bases between the two germline ends. The CDR3 is 16 residues long. The CDR3 nucleotides read TGCGCCAGCAGCCAATGGGGCCAGAACCACCAAGAGACCCAGTACTTC. As protein: CASSQWGQNHQETQYF.

This clonotype was detected many times. The gene calls are TRBV7-9 and TRBJ2-5; weak D call: TRBD2 (5 bases). The V end was cut by 3 bases, the J end by 2 bases, with 10 bases between. CDR1 SEHNR and CDR2 FQNEAQ come from the germline V gene (reference sequence). The CDR3 has 14 residues. CDR3 nucleotides: TGTGCCAGCAGCTTCGAGACTACTCAAGAGACCCAGTACTTC. It translates to CASSFETTQETQYF.

Note on this clonotype: This may arise from a read error, as a much more abundant clone is one base away. The CDR3 loop reads CVGLTGTNEQFF. In DNA form, the CDR3 reads TGTGTCGGGCTGACAGGGACCAATGAGCAGTTCTTC. The gene calls are TRBV2 and TRBJ2-1; TRBD1 aligns across 7 bases. CDR1 is SNHLY and CDR2 is FYNNEI in the germline V gene. The CDR3 extends over 12 amino acids.

This clonotype was observed many times. The chain employs TRBV6-2 or TRBV6-3 and TRBJ1-5, with unresolved D. Trimming stripped 0 bases from V and 6 bases from J, with 15 bases between. The CDR3 loop spans 16 amino acids. The germline V gene has CDR1 MNHEY and CDR2 SVGEGT. Written as DNA, the CDR3 is TGTGCCAGCAGTTACTCTACCTCGGGTCGGGGTCAGCCCCAGCATTTT. This encodes CASSYSTSGRGQPQHF.

This clonotype was observed many times. V is TRBV6-6 and J is TRBJ2-1; 13 bases agree with TRBD2. Germline CDR1 is MNHNY and CDR2 is SVGAGI (reference sequence). The CDR3 runs to 16 residues. V lost 2 bases to trimming and J lost 7 bases; unmatched junction nucleotides: 5. The CDR3 coding sequence is TGTGCCAGCAGTTACCGGGGACTAGCGGGACGTAATGAGCAGTTCTTC. Protein: CASSYRGLAGRNEQFF.

With respect to this clonotype: A much larger clone is a single base away; this may be a read error. This chain connects TRBV5-6 to TRBJ2-7; D perhaps matches TRBD1 (5 bases). The J call is uncertain, as TRBJ2-1 better fits the DNA end. This CDR3 comprises 13 residues. Germline CDR1 is SGHDT and CDR2 is YYEEEE. The CDR3 spells CASTSTDSYEQFF. For the CDR3, the DNA is TGTGCCAGCACCTCGACAGACTCCTACGAGCAGTTCTTC.

This clonotype was counted between two and nine times. This chain links TRBV5-5 with TRBJ2-7, with 9 nucleotides matching TRBD2. The CDR3 spans 15 residues. Germline lookup yields CDR1 SGHKS and CDR2 YYEKEE (reference sequence). The J segment lost 3 bases and the V segment lost 4 bases, leaving 8 bases of the junction unmatched. CDR3 in amino acids: CASSVNPSGIYEQYF. Written as DNA, the CDR3 is TGTGCCAGCAGCGTGAACCCTAGCGGGATCTACGAGCAGTACTTC.

There are a few counts of this clonotype. The V call is TRBV5-5, the J call TRBJ2-3, with TRBD2 matching over 8 bases. Germline V gene sequence: CDR1 SGHKS, CDR2 YYEKEE (reference sequence). The length of the CDR3 is 14 residues. V was clipped by 3 bases and J by 4 bases; unmatched bases: 4. The CDR3 reads CASSSISGADTQYF. The CDR3 DNA follows: TGTGCCAGCAGCTCCATTAGCGGGGCAGATACGCAGTATTTT. Looking up the rest from reference TRBV5-5 and TRBJ2-3 gives the full variable domain: DAGVTQSPTHLIKTRGQQVTLRCSPISGHKSVSWYQQVLGQGPQFIFQYYEKEERGRGNFPDRFSARQFPNYSSELNVNALLLGDSALYLCASSSISGADTQYFGPGTRLTVL.

In this sample, this clonotype turned up many times. The CDR3 DNA sequence: TGCGCCAGCAGCTTTTCGGGCGATCGGACAGATACGCAGTATTTT. Its protein is CASSFSGDRTDTQYF. The chain has TRBV5-1 and TRBJ2-3; D gene unclear. This CDR3 has 15 amino acids. V lost 2 bases, J lost 3 bases, and 13 bases lay in between. In germline, CDR1 is SGHRS, CDR2 YFSETQ.

The rearrangement links TRBV7-2 to TRBJ1-1; D uncertain. Trimming pared 3 bases from V and 2 bases from J, leaving 13 bases between. The V gene's germline CDR1 is SGHTA and CDR2 FQGNSA. The CDR3 consists of 15 residues. This CDR3 reads CASSFYGVTNTEAFF. The CDR3 bases are TGTGCCAGCAGCTTTTATGGGGTTACAAACACTGAAGCTTTCTTT. Full variable domain (missing parts from reference TRBV7-2 and TRBJ1-1): GAGVSQSPSNKVTEKGKDVELRCDPISGHTALYWYRQSLGQGLEFLIYFQGNSAPDKSGLPSDRFSAERTGGSVSTLTIQRTQQEDSAVYLCASSFYGVTNTEAFFGQGTRLTVV.

This chain connects TRBV15 to TRBJ1-6; tentatively, D is TRBD1 (6 bases). V gave up 3 bases and J gave up 9 bases, with 15 bases separating them. The CDR3 covers 15 residues. Germline V gene sequence: CDR1 LNHNV, CDR2 YYDKDF (reference sequence). For the CDR3, the DNA is TGTGCCACCAGCAGTTCGGGGGCAGGGGTTTCACCCCTCCACTTT. Protein: CATSSSGAGVSPLHF.

This clonotype has at least ten counts. The V and J genes are TRBV7-9 and TRBJ1-1, with D uncertain. This CDR3 has 15 amino acids. CDR1 is SEHNR and CDR2 is FQNEAQ in the germline V gene (reference sequence). With 2 bases removed from V and 1 base from J, the gap between germline ends came to 11 bases. CDR3 sequence: CASSLPKDGNTEAFF. CDR3 sequence (DNA): TGTGCCAGCAGCTTACCCAAGGACGGGAACACTGAAGCTTTCTTT.

The chain links TRBV19 to TRBJ2-3; D unresolved. CDR3 length: 15 residues. V was shortened by 2 bases and J by 0 bases, with 9 bases between the two germline ends. Per germline, CDR1 LNHDA and CDR2 SQIVND (reference sequence). The DNA of the CDR3 is TGTGCCAGTAGTATACGACTCCCTAGCACAGATACGCAGTATTTT. Its protein is CASSIRLPSTDTQYF. The variable domain in full, with the rest retrieved from reference TRBV19 and TRBJ2-3, is DGGITQSPKYLFRKEGQNVTLSCEQNLNHDAMYWYRQDPGQGLRLIYYSQIVNDFQKGDIAEGYSVSREKKESFPLTVTSAQKNPTAFYLCASSIRLPSTDTQYFGPGTRLTVL.

The J gene is TRBJ2-7, the V gene TRBV6-1; 7 bases map to TRBD2. CDR1 and CDR2 from the germline V gene are MNHNS and SASEGT. This CDR3 region has 14 residues. With 10 bases clipped from V and 3 bases from J, the junction kept 12 bases outside the gene matches. The CDR3 is CATRTSGMGYEQYF. The CDR3 bases are TGTGCCACACGTACCAGCGGGATGGGCTACGAGCAGTACTTC.

There are many counts of this clonotype. The chain joins TRBV7-8 to TRBJ2-1; D gene uncertain. V was clipped by 1 base and J by 6 bases, with 7 bases between them. CDR3 length: 13 amino acids. Germline V CDR1 and CDR2: SGHVS, FQNEAQ. DNA of the CDR3: TGTGCCAGCAGCTTAGGGGCATTCAATGAGCAGTTCTTC. Protein sequence: CASSLGAFNEQFF.

The CDR3 coding sequence is TGTGCCTGGAGCGGCCTGGGCGGGGGGAGAGTCTATGAGCAGTTCTTC. Its protein is CAWSGLGGGRVYEQFF. The chain joins TRBV30 to TRBJ2-1, with TRBD2 identical over 8 bases. V trimming: 3 bases; J trimming: 8 bases; junction bases outside the gene matches: 15. The CDR3 consists of 16 residues. Per the germline V gene, CDR1 is GTSNPN and CDR2 is SVGIG (reference sequence).

Of note for this clonotype: A much larger clonotype is one base distant, so this may be a read error. The gene calls are TRBV30 and TRBJ1-5; 7 bases line up with TRBD1. CDR1 is GTSNPN, CDR2 SVGIG, per germline (reference sequence). CDR3 length: 14 amino acids. V was pared by 2 bases and J by 5 bases, with 6 bases of the junction left unmatched. The CDR3 region is CAWSTGAQDQPQHF. The CDR3 bases are TGTGCCTGGAGTACAGGGGCCCAAGATCAGCCCCAGCATTTT.

The chain has TRBV7-8 and TRBJ2-7; TRBD2 agrees at 12 bases. Germline CDR1 and CDR2: SGHVS and FQNEAQ. The CDR3 sequence is 15 residues long. Trimming took 1 base from V and 6 from J; bases not matched to a gene: 4. The CDR3 nucleotides are TGTGCCAGCAGCTTAGGGACTAGCGGGATTGGCGAGCAGTACTTC. Protein: CASSLGTSGIGEQYF.

This clonotype was detected many times. The chain couples TRBV2 to TRBJ2-7; D ambiguous. Germline loops: CDR1 SNHLY, CDR2 FYNNEI. This CDR3 is built from 11 residues. The V end lost 0 bases, the J end lost 7 bases, and 4 bases lay between the germline ends. CDR3: CASSEALEQYF. CDR3 DNA sequence: TGTGCCAGCAGTGAAGCTTTAGAGCAGTACTTC.

This clonotype appeared many times. The chain recombines TRBV2 with TRBJ1-4; TRBD1 agrees at 8 bases. Looked up from germline, CDR1 is SNHLY and CDR2 is FYNNEI. V gave up 6 bases and J gave up 4 bases; unmatched junction bases: 4. CDR3 size: 14 residues. The CDR3, as DNA: TGTGCCAGCAGGAAAGACAGGGGTAATGAAAAACTGTTTTTT. Protein sequence: CASRKDRGNEKLFF.

This sequence joins TRBV29-1 and TRBJ2-5, with a possible D match to TRBD2 (6 bases). The CDR3 spans 11 residues. Germline V gene lookup returns CDR1 SQVTM and CDR2 ANQGSEA. Trimming removed 7 bases at V and 6 bases at J, with 12 bases between. The CDR3 coding sequence is TGCAGCGCGGGAGATATGCAGACCCAGTACTTC. Protein product: CSAGDMQTQYF.